This note documents a single T cell receptor beta chain sequence. The source of the sample is a study of blood T cell repertoires in COVID-19. Overall study context: Samples taken during acute and convalescent COVID-19 were collected in the United States, Italy and Spain. Sample material is recorded as cDNA or gDNA derived from T cells, B-cell-depleted T cells, or PBMCs.

Source study methods: Amplified reference gene primers provided the basis for estimating nucleated cell counts. The method was immunoSEQ multiplex PCR; TCRdb's version includes in-frame clones alone and lacks a portion of them. V, J and clone size were drawn from that table, and D and trimming were deduced from the DNA. The table records more than 60,000 clones, around nine tenths of them present only once. In germline, CDR1 is SQVTM, CDR2 ANQGSEA. V shed 4 bases, J shed 3 bases, and the junction held 5 bases outside the gene matches. The CDR3 loop spans 14 amino acids. V usage is TRBV29-1 and J usage is TRBJ2-3; TRBD1 matches 9 bases. This TCR was sampled from a woman at least 80 years old with active or convalescent COVID-19. The specimen sequenced was peripheral blood. The CDR3 is CSVVGQGMTDTQYF. The CDR3 DNA is TGCAGCGTTGTTGGACAGGGGATGACAGATACGCAGTATTTT.